The clone carrying this T cell receptor (beta chain) was counted ten times or more. Specified treatment: skin biopsy from PPD injection site in Mantoux-positive individual. The library had UMIs added by 3' ligation of an oligonucleotide to TCR cDNA. Cells were not sorted; total RNA input targeted about 1 to 1000 ng. Amplification of ligated cDNA took four PCR rounds with SP2 and nested alpha and beta constant primers. MiXCR, applied by TCRdb to the UMI-ligation and nested PCR reads, yields one record per CDR3 protein. The profile shows around 30,000 distinct CDR3 sequences, about 6.2% of them singletons. The sample originates from a study of naive and memory T cell subsets. This CDR3 is built from 15 residues. V dropped 3 bases and J dropped 1 base, with 10 bases sitting between them. Germline V gene lookup returns CDR1 LNHNV and CDR2 YYDKDF (reference sequence).

Sequencing used skin, obtained from a tuberculin skin test site. This TCR came from an adult in good health. The V gene is TRBV15, the J gene TRBJ1-5, with D perhaps TRBD1 (6 bases). CDR3 in DNA: TGTGCCACCAGCAGGGAGGACAGCAGCAATCAGCCCCAGCATTTT. Translation gives CATSREDSSNQPQHF. The variable domain in full, with the rest retrieved from reference TRBV15 and TRBJ1-5, is DAMVIQNPRYQVTQFGKPVTLSCSQTLNHNVMYWYQQKSSQAPKLLFHYYDKDFNNEADTPDNFQSRRPNTSFCFLDIRSPGLGDTAMYLCATSREDSSNQPQHFGDGTRLSIL.